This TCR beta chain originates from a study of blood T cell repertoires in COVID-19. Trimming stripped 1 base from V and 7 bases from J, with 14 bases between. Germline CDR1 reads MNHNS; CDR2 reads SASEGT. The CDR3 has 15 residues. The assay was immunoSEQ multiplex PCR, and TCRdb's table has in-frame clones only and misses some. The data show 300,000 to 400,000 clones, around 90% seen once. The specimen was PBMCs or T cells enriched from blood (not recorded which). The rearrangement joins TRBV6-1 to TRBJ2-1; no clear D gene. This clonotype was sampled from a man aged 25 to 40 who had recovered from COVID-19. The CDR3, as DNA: TGTGCCAGCAGTGAAGGGATAGCCCCTACGAATGAGCAGTTCTTC. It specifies CASSEGIAPTNEQFF.